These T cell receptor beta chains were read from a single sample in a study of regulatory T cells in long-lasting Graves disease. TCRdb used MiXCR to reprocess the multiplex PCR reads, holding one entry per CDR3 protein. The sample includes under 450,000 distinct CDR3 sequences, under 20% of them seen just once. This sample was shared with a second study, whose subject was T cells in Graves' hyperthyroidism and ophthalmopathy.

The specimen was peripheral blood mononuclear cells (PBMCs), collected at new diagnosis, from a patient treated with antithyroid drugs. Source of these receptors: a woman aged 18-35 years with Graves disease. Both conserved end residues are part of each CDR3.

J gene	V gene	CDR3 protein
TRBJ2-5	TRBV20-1	CSARAGSFQETQYF
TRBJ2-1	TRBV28	CASSSYSGGSHNEQFF
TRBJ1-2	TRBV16	CASSQSDSYGYTF
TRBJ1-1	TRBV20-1	CSVRGQLNTEAFF
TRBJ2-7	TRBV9	CASSVTQGPYEQYF
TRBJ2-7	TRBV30	CAWSVGLAGVLEQYF
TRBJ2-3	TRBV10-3	CTISDGTSSLTDTQYF
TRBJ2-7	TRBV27	CASSLARESYEQYF
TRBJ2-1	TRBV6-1	CASSEALPAGAYNEQFF
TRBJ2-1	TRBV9	CASSPWDRVAYNEQFF
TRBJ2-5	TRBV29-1	CSVEVAGQETQYF
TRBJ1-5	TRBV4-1	CASSQEERTNQPQHF
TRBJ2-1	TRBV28	CASSLGSNRGYNEQFF
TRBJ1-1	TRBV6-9	CASSLQTGFTEAFF
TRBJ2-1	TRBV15	CATSREGPGQGFNEQFF
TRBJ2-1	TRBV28	CASSLFGGPLSYNEQFF
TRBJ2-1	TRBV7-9	CASSPAGQSSYNEQFF
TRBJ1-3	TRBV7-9	CASSFPGQGASGNTIYF
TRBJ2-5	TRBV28	CASSQQPFQETQYF
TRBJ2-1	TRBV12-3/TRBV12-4	CASRTSGGAYEQFF
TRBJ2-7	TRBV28	CASSRGIIRYEQYF
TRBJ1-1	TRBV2	CASRMGNTEAFF
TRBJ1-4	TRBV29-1	CSVDRPEGDEKLFF
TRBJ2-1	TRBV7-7	CASTVPGQGGNEQFF
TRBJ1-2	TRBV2	CASSATGRDYGYTF
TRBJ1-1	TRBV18	CASSPQSVNTEAFF
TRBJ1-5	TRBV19	CAPPREASNQPQHF
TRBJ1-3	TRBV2	CASSFGLSSGNTIYF